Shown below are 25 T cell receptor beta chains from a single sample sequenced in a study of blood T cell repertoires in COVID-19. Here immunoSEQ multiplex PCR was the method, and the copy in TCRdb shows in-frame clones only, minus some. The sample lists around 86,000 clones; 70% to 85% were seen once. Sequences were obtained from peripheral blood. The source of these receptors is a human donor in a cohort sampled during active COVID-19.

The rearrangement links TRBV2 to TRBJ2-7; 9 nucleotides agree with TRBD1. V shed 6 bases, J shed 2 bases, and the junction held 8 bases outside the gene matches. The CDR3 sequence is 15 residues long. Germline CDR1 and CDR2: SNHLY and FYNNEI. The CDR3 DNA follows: TGTGCCAGCAGGGAATCACAGGGGGCCGCCTACGAGCAGTACTTC. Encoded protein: CASRESQGAAYEQYF. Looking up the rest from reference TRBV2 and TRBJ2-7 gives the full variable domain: EPEVTQTPSHQVTQMGQEVILRCVPISNHLYFYWYRQILGQKVEFLVSFYNNEISEKSEIFDDQFSVERPDGSNFTLKIRSTKLEDSAMYFCASRESQGAAYEQYFGPGTRLTVT.

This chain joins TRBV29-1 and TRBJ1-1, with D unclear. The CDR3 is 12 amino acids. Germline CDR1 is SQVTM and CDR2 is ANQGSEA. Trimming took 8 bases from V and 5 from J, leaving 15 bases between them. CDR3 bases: TGCAGCTACTGGAGGGCTGGAACTGAAGCTTTCTTT. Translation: CSYWRAGTEAFF. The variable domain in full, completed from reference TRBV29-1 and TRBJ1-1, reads SAVISQKPSRDICQRGTSLTIQCQVDSQVTMMFWYRQQPGQSLTLIATANQGSEATYESGFVIDKFPISRPNLTFSTLTVSNMSPEDSSIYLCSYWRAGTEAFFGQGTRLTVV.

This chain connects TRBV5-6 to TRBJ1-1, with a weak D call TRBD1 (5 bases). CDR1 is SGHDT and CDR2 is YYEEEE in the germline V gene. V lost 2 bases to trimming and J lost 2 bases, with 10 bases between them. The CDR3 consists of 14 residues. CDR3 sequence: CASSFQGQNTEAFF. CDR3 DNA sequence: TGTGCCAGCAGCTTCCAGGGCCAAAACACTGAAGCTTTCTTT.

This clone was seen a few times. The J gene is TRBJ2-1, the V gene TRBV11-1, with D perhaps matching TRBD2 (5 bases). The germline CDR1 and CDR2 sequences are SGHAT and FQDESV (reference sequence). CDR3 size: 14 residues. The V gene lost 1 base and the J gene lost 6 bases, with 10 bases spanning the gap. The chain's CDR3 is CASSLETTSNEQFF. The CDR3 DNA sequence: TGTGCCAGCAGCTTAGAAACTACTAGCAATGAGCAGTTCTTC.

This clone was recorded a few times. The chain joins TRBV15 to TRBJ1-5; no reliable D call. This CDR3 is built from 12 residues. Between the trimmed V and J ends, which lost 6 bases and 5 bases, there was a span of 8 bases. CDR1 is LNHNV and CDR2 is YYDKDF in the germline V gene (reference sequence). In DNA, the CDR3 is TGTGCCACCAGAAAGGGAGATCAGCCCCAGCATTTT. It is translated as CATRKGDQPQHF.

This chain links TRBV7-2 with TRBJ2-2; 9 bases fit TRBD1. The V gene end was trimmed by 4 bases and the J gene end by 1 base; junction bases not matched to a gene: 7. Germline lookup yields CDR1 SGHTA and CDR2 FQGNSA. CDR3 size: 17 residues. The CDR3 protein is CASSSRTGALNTGELFF. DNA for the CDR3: TGTGCCAGCAGCTCGCGGACAGGGGCTCTGAACACCGGGGAGCTGTTTTTT.

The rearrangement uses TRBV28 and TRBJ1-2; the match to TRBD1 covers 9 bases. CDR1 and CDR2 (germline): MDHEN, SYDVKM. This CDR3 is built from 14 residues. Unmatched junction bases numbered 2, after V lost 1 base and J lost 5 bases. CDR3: CASSLSGQGYGYTF. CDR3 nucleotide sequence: TGTGCCAGCAGTTTATCGGGACAGGGTTATGGCTACACCTTC.

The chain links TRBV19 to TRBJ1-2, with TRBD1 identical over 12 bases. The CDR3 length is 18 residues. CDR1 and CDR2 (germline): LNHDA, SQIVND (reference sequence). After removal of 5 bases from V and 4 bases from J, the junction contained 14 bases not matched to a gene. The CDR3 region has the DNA TGTGCCAGTAGTCCTCGAGGTGGGACAGGGGGCATTGGCTATGGCTACACCTTC. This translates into CASSPRGGTGGIGYGYTF.

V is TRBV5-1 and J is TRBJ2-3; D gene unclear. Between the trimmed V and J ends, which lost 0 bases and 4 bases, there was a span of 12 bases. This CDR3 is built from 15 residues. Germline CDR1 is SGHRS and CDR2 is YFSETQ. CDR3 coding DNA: TGCGCCAGCAGCTTGGGACCGCACGGAGCAGATACGCAGTATTTT. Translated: CASSLGPHGADTQYF.

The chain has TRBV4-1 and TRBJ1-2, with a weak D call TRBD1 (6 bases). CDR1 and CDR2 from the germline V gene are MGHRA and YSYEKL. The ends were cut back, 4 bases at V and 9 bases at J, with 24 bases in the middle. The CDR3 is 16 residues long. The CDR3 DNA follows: TGCGCCAGCAGCCCGGGGGGGGCTCCCCGTCCCTTTCGCTACACCTTC. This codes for CASSPGGAPRPFRYTF.

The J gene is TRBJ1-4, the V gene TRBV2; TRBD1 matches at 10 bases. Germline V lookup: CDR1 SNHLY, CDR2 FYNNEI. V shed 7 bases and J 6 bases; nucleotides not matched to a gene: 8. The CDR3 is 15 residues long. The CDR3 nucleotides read TGTGCCAGCACCCTGACCGGGACAGGGGATGAAAAACTGTTTTTT. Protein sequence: CASTLTGTGDEKLFF.

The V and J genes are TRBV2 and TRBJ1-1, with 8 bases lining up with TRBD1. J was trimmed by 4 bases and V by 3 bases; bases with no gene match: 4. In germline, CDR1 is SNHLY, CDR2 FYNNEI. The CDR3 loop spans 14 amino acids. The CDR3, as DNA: TGTGCCAGCAGTGAGCAGGGGGCCGGCACTGAAGCTTTCTTT. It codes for CASSEQGAGTEAFF.

Written as DNA, the CDR3 is TGTGCCAGCAGCACCCACAGGGGGCCGGGCACTGAAGCTTTCTTT. Protein product: CASSTHRGPGTEAFF. The V and J genes are TRBV7-3 and TRBJ1-1; 9 bases line up with TRBD1. Unmatched junction bases numbered 8, after V lost 5 bases and J lost 4 bases. This CDR3 has 15 amino acids. CDR1 and CDR2 (germline): SGHTA, FQGTGA.

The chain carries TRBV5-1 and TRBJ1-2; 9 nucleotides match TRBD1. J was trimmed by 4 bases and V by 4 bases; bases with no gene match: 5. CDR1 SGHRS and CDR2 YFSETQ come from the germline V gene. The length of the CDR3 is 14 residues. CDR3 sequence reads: CASSDGQGSYGYTF. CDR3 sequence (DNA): TGCGCCAGCAGCGACGGACAGGGGAGCTATGGCTACACCTTC.

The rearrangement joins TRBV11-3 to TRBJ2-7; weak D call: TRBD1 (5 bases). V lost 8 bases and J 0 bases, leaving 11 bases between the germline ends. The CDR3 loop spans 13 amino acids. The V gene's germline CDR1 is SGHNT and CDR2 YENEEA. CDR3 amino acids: CASSPGPSYEQYF. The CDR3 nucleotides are TGTGCCAGCTCCCCAGGGCCCTCCTACGAGCAGTACTTC.

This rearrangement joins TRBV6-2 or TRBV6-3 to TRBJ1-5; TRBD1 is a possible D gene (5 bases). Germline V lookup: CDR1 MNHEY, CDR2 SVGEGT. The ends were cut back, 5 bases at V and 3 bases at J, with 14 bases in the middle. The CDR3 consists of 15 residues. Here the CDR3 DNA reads TGTGCCAGCAGTCGTATGACAGTGCTCAATCAGCCCCAGCATTTT. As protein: CASSRMTVLNQPQHF.

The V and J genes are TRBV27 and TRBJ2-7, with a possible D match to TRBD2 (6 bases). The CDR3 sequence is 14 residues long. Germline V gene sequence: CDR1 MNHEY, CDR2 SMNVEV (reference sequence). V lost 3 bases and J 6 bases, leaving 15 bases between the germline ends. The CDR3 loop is CASSLGEASPEQYF. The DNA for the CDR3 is TGTGCCAGCAGTTTGGGGGAGGCTTCCCCCGAGCAGTACTTC.

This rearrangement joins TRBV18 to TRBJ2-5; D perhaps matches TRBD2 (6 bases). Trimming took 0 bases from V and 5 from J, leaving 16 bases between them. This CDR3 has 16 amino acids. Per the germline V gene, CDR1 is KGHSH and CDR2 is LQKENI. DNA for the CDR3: TGTGCCAGCTCACCACCCGTTGGAGGGCCGGGGGAGACCCAGTACTTC. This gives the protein CASSPPVGGPGETQYF.

Here the CDR3 DNA reads TGTGCCAGCAGCCGCCAGACAGGGTTGTATGATGTCGGCACTGAAGCTTTCTTT. Protein product: CASSRQTGLYDVGTEAFF. The genes are TRBV13 and TRBJ1-1, with TRBD1 matching 7 bases. Germline CDR1 is PRHDT and CDR2 is FYEKMQ (reference sequence). V was clipped by 5 bases and J by 4 bases; unmatched bases: 19. The CDR3 runs 18 residues.

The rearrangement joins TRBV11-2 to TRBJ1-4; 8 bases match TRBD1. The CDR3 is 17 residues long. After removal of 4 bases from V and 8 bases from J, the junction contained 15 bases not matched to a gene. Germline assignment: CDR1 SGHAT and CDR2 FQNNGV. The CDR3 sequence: CASSYPKKTGVYEKLFF. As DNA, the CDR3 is TGTGCCAGCAGCTACCCAAAAAAGACAGGGGTTTACGAAAAACTGTTTTTT.

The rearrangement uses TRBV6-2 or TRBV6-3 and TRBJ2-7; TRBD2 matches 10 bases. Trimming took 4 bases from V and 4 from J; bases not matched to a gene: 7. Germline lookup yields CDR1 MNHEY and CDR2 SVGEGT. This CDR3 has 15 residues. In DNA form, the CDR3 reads TGTGCCAGCAGTTCCGGACTAGCGGCGATTTACGAGCAGTACTTC. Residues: CASSSGLAAIYEQYF.

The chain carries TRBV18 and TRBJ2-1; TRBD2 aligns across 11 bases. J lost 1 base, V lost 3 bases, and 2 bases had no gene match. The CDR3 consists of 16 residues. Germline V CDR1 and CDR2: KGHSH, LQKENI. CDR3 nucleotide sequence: TGTGCCAGCTCACCGACTAGCGGGGTATCCTACAATGAGCAGTTCTTC. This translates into CASSPTSGVSYNEQFF.

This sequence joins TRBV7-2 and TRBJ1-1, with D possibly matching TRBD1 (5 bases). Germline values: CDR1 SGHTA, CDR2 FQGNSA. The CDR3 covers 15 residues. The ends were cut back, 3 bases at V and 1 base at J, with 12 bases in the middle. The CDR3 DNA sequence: TGTGCCAGCAGCTTCGCGATCGACAGGAACACTGAAGCTTTCTTT. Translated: CASSFAIDRNTEAFF.

In DNA form, the CDR3 reads TGTGCCAGCAGCTTAAGTATGACAGGGGGGCGTTCCTACAATGAGCAGTTCTTC. Translation gives CASSLSMTGGRSYNEQFF. V usage is TRBV7-9 and J usage is TRBJ2-1; the match to TRBD1 covers 9 bases. V trimming: 2 bases; J trimming: 1 base; junction bases outside the gene matches: 9. The CDR3 extends over 18 amino acids. The V gene's germline CDR1 is SEHNR and CDR2 FQNEAQ (reference sequence).

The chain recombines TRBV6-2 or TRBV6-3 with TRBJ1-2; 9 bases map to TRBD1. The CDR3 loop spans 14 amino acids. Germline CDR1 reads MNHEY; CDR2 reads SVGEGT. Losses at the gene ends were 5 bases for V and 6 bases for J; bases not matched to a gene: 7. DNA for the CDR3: TGTGCCAGCAGTGGCCGGGACAGGGTCGATGGCTACACCTTC. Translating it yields CASSGRDRVDGYTF.